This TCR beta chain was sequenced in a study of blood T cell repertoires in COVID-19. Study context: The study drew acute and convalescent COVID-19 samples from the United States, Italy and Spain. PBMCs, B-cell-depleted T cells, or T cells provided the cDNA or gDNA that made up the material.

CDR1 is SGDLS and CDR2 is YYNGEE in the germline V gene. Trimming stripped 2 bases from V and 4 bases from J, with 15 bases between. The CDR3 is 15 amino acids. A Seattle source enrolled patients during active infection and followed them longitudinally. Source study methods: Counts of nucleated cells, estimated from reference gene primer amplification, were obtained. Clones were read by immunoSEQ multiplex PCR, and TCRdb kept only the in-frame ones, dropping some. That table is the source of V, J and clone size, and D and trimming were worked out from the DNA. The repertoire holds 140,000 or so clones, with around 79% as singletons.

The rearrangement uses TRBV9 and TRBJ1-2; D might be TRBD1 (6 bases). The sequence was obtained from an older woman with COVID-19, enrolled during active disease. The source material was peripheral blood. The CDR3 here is CASSVDHRVPYGYTF. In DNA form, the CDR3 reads TGTGCCAGCAGCGTCGACCACAGGGTCCCCTATGGCTACACCTTC.